This T cell receptor beta chain is from a study of neoadjuvant nivolumab and ipilimumab in lung cancer. Trimming removed 7 bases from V and 10 bases from J; junction bases left unmatched: 8. CDR1 is MNHEY, CDR2 SVGAGI, per germline. This CDR3 comprises 12 residues. This clone was counted between two and nine times. Antigen: not known. Study findings and constraints: Pretherapy blood TCR richness correlated positively with resected tumor richness. Only a single major-pathologic-response sample was available for clonality analysis. Resected tumors had greater TCR richness and clonality than uninvolved lung. A small number of samples were TCR sequenced.

Here immunoSEQ multiplex PCR was the method, and the copy in TCRdb shows in-frame clones only, minus some. The table has more than 25,000 clones, about 70% seen once. The starting material was tumor tissue, obtained after neoadjuvant nivolumab, alone or with ipilimumab, at or shortly before surgery. The chain combines TRBV6-5 with TRBJ2-3; 7 nucleotides match TRBD1. This TCR derives from an adult with non-small cell lung cancer. The CDR3 bases are TGTGCCAGCATTGACAGGGCGGCGGCGCAGTATTTT. Amino acids: CASIDRAAAQYF.